This T cell receptor beta chain was sequenced for a study of regulatory T cells in long-lasting Graves disease. Time point specified: persistent/refractory GD, antithyroid drugs over 5 years with positive TRAb. The authors made the TCR library using RNA they extracted from PBMCs. This clonotype was counted ten times or more. Its antigen remains unidentified. Arm-PCR of CDR3 regions and iRepertoire HTBI primers were the basis on which TCR beta libraries were built. TCRdb reprocessed the multiplex PCR reads via MiXCR and lists one record per CDR3 protein. Found here are some 330,000 distinct CDR3 sequences, roughly 24% of them singletons; the top ten hold under 35%. Overall study results and limits: Persistent cases of Graves' showed reduced TCR diversity relative to newly diagnosed patients. Shared public clonotypes totalled 2,741 in persistent patients, compared with about 960 in new patients.

This sequence was found in a middle-aged woman with Graves disease. The specimen was peripheral blood mononuclear cells (PBMCs), collected when the disease was refractory, from a patient treated with antithyroid drugs.

CDR3 in DNA: TGTGCCAGCAGCTCACCGGGACAGCCCTATGGCTACACCTTC. Protein: CASSSPGQPYGYTF. The V gene is TRBV28, the J gene TRBJ1-2; 7 bases agree with TRBD1. The CDR3 loop spans 14 amino acids. CDR1 and CDR2 (germline): MDHEN, SYDVKM. Unmatched junction bases numbered 8, after V lost 6 bases and J lost 4 bases.